A single T cell receptor (beta chain) is shown here with its context. What it binds is not known. The data belong to a study of shared clonotypes between healthy human individuals. Looking at the study overall: Each donor contributed plates that comprised three CD4 naive, three CD4 memory, two CD8 naive and one CD8 memory. Study-wide findings and caveats: What limited the represented genetic and exposure-history diversity was the small number of donors.

For each subset, genomic DNA was distributed in equal portions over several immunoSEQ plates. Only in-frame clones appear in the TCRdb table, and some are missing; sequencing was by immunoSEQ multiplex PCR. The sample comprises roughly 680,000 clones, over 60% of which are singletons, and about 1.8% rests with the top ten. The CD4+ fraction was divided into a CD45RA+ naive subset and a CD45RA-negative memory subset. The CDR3 is made up of 10 amino acids. V lost 6 bases and J 6 bases, leaving 9 bases between the germline ends. Germline V CDR1 and CDR2: DFQATT, SNEGSKA (reference sequence). This TCR derives from a woman in her twenties or thirties in good health. This chain uses TRBV20-1 with TRBJ2-7, with D perhaps TRBD1 (6 bases). Sequenced sample: memory CD4+ T cells sorted from blood. Subset in this sample: CD45RA-negative fraction. CDR3 nucleotides: TGCAGTGCCGGACAGCTCGAGCAGTACTTC. This translates into CSAGQLEQYF.